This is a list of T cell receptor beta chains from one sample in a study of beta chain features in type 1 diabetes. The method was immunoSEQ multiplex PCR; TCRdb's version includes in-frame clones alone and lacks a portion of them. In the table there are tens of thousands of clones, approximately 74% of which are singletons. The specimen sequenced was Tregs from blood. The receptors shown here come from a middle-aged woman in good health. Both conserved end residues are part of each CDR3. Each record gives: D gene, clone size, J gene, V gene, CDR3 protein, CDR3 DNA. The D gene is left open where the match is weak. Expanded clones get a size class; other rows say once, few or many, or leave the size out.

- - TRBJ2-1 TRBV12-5 CASGPGGPPDNEQFF TGTGCTAGTGGTCCCGGGGGGCCTCCGGACAATGAGCAGTTCTTC
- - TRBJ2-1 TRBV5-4 CASSSPLGAGNEQFF TGTGCCAGCAGCTCCCCGCTGGGGGCGGGCAATGAGCAGTTCTTC
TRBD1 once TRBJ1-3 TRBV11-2 CASRRTGLSGNTIYF TGTGCCAGCAGGAGGACAGGCCTCTCTGGAAACACCATATATTTT
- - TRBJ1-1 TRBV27 CASRTPGNTEAFF TGTGCCAGCAGGACCCCAGGGAACACTGAAGCTTTCTTT
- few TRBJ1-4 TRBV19 CASRTGVREKLFF TGTGCCAGTAGGACTGGAGTTCGAGAAAAACTGTTTTTT
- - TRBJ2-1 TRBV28 CASSQTGFSYNEQFF TGTGCCAGCAGTCAAACAGGGTTTTCCTACAATGAGCAGTTCTTC
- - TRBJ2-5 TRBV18 CASSPRTAQETQYF TGTGCCAGCTCACCACGGACAGCACAAGAGACCCAGTACTTC
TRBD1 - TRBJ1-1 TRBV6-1 CASSDRTGTGNAEAFF TGTGCCAGCAGTGACCGGACAGGGACGGGGAATGCTGAAGCTTTCTTT
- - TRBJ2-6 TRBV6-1 CASINRISGANVLTF TGTGCCAGCATTAACAGGATCTCTGGGGCCAACGTCCTGACTTTC
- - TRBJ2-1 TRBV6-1 CASRATVHLPFF TGTGCCAGCAGGGCTACAGTACACCTCCCGTTCTTC
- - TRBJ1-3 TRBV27 CASSSRRVSGNTIYF TGTGCCAGCAGTTCACGGAGGGTCTCTGGAAACACCATATATTTT
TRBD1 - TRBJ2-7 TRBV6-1 CASSLVDRVYEQYF TGTGCCAGCAGCTTAGTCGACAGGGTCTACGAGCAGTACTTC
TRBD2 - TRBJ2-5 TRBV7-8 CASSPYAGGGQETQYF TGTGCCAGCAGCCCCTACGCGGGGGGCGGACAAGAGACCCAGTACTTC
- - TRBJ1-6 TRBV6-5 CASSTPGDKNSPLHF TGTGCCAGCAGTACCCCAGGGGACAAGAATTCACCCCTCCACTTT
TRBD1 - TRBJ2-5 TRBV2 CASSEDRGQETQYF TGTGCCAGCAGTGAAGACAGGGGCCAAGAGACCCAGTACTTC
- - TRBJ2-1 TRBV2 CASSDGLRGGAYYNEQFF TGTGCCAGCAGTGATGGTCTCCGTGGGGGGGCGTACTACAATGAGCAGTTCTTC
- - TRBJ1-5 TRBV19 CASIIQVGSNQPQHF TGTGCCAGTATTATACAGGTCGGCAGCAATCAGCCCCAGCATTTT
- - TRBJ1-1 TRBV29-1 CSVQITSGTEAFF TGCAGCGTCCAAATAACTAGTGGCACTGAAGCTTTCTTT
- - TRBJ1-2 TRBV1 CTSSHGGSNYGYTF TGCACCAGCAGCCACGGGGGGTCTAACTATGGCTACACCTTC
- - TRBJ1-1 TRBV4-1 CASSKGGGTEAFF TGCGCCAGCAGCAAAGGGGGGGGCACTGAAGCTTTCTTT
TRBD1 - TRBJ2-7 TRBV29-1 CSVRGQLGVRYEQYF TGCAGCGTCAGGGGACAGCTGGGCGTCCGCTACGAGCAGTACTTC
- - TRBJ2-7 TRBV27 CASRPHGGLSYEQCF TGTGCCAGCAGACCCCACGGGGGGCTCTCCTACGAGCAGTGCTTC
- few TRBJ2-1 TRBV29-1 CSVSRGSWYNEQFF TGCAGCGTTAGCAGGGGATCATGGTACAATGAGCAGTTCTTC
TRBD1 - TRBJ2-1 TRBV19 CATEDYRGPNNEQFF TGTGCCACCGAGGATTACAGGGGGCCAAACAATGAGCAGTTCTTC
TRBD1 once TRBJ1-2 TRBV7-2 CASSTTRGRGYGYTF TGTGCCAGCAGCACCACCAGGGGGCGCGGCTATGGCTACACCTTC
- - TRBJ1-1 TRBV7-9 CASSLLTEAFF TGTGCCAGCAGCTTACTCACTGAAGCTTTCTTT
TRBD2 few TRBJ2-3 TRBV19 CASRLAEGTDTQYF TGTGCCAGTAGGCTAGCGGAAGGCACAGATACGCAGTATTTT
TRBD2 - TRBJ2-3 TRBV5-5 CASSLGSGGGDTQYF TGTGCCAGCAGCTTGGGGAGCGGGGGGGGAGATACGCAGTATTTT
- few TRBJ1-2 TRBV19 CASTRGGYYGYTF TGTGCCAGTACCCGGGGGGGGTATTATGGCTACACCTTC
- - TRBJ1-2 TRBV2 CASSSGSGGYGYTF TGTGCCAGTTCCTCAGGGTCGGGTGGCTATGGCTACACCTTC
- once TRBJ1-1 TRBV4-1 CASSQGFRNSVSFF TGCGCCAGCAGCCAGGGCTTCCGAAACTCCGTGTCTTTCTTT
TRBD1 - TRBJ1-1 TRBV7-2 CASSVQGGGAFF TGTGCCAGCAGCGTACAGGGGGGCGGCGCTTTCTTT
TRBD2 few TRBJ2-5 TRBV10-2 CASSDPASGGETQYF TGCGCCAGCAGTGACCCTGCTAGCGGGGGTGAGACCCAGTACTTC
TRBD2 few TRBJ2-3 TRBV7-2 CASSLAPSGVDTQYF TGTGCCAGCAGCTTAGCTCCTAGCGGGGTAGATACGCAGTATTTT
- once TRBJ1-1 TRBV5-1 CASSSGIMNTEAFF TGCGCCAGCAGCTCAGGGATAATGAACACTGAAGCTTTCTTT
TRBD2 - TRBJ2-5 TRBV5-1 CASSGLAGGQETQYF TGCGCCAGCAGCGGACTAGCGGGGGGGCAAGAGACCCAGTACTTC
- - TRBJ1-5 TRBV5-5 CASRDSQHSNQPQHF TGTGCCAGCAGGGACAGTCAACATAGCAATCAGCCCCAGCATTTT
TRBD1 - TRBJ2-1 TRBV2 CASNSQGAWGQFF TGTGCCAGCAACTCACAGGGGGCTTGGGGGCAGTTCTTC
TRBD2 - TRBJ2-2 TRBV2 CASRLAGGLNTGELFF TGTGCCAGCAGACTAGCGGGGGGGCTGAACACCGGGGAGCTGTTTTTT
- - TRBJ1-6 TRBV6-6 CASSPQGWDSPLHF TGTGCCAGCAGTCCCCAGGGGTGGGATTCACCCCTCCACTTT
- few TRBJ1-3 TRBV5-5 CASNPDSSGNTIYF TGTGCCAGCAACCCGGACAGCTCTGGAAACACCATATATTTT
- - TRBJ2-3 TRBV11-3 CASSLEVGSLQYF TGTGCCAGCAGCTTAGAGGTGGGCTCCCTTCAGTATTTT
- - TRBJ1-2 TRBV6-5 CASSPPGGYGYTF TGTGCCAGCAGCCCCCCGGGAGGATATGGCTACACCTTC
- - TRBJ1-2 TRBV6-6 CASSYVGGRYTF TGTGCCAGCAGTTACGTTGGGGGGAGATACACCTTC
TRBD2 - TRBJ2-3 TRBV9 CASSVDSGGAWETQYF TGTGCCAGCAGCGTGGATAGCGGGGGGGCCTGGGAAACGCAGTATTTT
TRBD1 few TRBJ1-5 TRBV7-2 CASSRSSGRGRDNQPQHF TGTGCCAGCAGCCGGTCTTCGGGCAGGGGGCGGGACAATCAGCCCCAGCATTTT
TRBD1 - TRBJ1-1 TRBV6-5 CASSRQGREAFF TGTGCCAGCAGCCGACAGGGACGTGAAGCTTTCTTT
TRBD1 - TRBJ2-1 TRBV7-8 CASSLLGTGPPLTYNEQFF TGTGCCAGCAGCTTATTGGGGACAGGGCCCCCCCTTACCTACAATGAGCAGTTCTTC